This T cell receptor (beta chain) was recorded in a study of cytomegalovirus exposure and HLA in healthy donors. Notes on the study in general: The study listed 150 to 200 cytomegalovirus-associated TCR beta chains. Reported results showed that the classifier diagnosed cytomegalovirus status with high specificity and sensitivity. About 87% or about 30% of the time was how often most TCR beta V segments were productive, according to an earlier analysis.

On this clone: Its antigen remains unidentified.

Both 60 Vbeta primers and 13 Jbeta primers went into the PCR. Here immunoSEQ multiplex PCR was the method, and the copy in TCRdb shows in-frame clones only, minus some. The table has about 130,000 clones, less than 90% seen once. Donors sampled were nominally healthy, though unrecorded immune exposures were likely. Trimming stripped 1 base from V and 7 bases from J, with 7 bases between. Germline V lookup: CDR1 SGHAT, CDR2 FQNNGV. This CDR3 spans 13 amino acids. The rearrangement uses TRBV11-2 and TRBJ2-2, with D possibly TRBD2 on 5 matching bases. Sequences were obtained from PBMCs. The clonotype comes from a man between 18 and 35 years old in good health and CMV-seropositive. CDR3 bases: TGTGCCAGCAGCTTAGGAGGGATCGGGGAGCTGTTTTTT. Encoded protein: CASSLGGIGELFF.